A single sample is the source of the 14 T cell receptor beta chains below, sequenced in a study of cytomegalovirus exposure and HLA in healthy donors. Profiling relied on immunoSEQ multiplex PCR, and the TCRdb table lists in-frame clones only, not all of them. This table holds 95,000 to 150,000 clones, 85% to 95% found once. Input material: PBMCs. The receptors come from a woman aged 18-29 years in good health and CMV-seronegative.

V usage is TRBV30 and J usage is TRBJ2-7, with 7 bases fitting TRBD1. The germline V gene encodes CDR1 GTSNPN and CDR2 SVGIG (reference sequence). The junction had 7 bases not matched to a gene; V was cut back by 5 bases and J by 0 bases. There are 14 residues in the CDR3. In DNA form, the CDR3 reads TGTGCCTGGGGTGGACAGGAGAACTCCTACGAGCAGTACTTC. It yields the protein CAWGGQENSYEQYF.

The V and J genes are TRBV28 and TRBJ1-2, with 9 positions matching TRBD1. The trim removed 6 bases at V and 4 bases at J, leaving 3 bases unmatched. Germline V gene data show CDR1 as MDHEN and CDR2 as SYDVKM. The length of the CDR3 is 13 residues. The CDR3 loop is CASRSTGGYGYTF. CDR3 DNA sequence: TGTGCCAGCAGGTCGACAGGGGGCTATGGCTACACCTTC.

The CDR3 DNA reads as TGTGCCAGCAGCGCCCCAGCGGGAGGTGATGAGCAGTTCTTC. This translates into CASSAPAGGDEQFF. The J gene is TRBJ2-1, the V gene TRBV7-6, with 9 bases fitting TRBD2. The CDR3 extends over 14 amino acids. Losses at the gene ends were 5 bases for V and 8 bases for J; bases not matched to a gene: 7. Germline V gene lookup returns CDR1 SGHVS and CDR2 FNYEAQ.

This clone has just a few counts. The chain couples TRBV6-5 to TRBJ2-2, with TRBD1 matching over 10 bases. The germline V gene encodes CDR1 MNHEY and CDR2 SVGAGI. The length of the CDR3 is 15 residues. V was pared by 2 bases and J by 3 bases, with 0 bases of the junction left unmatched. Here the CDR3 reads CASSYGTGDTGELFF. In DNA, the CDR3 is TGTGCCAGCAGTTACGGGACAGGGGACACCGGGGAGCTGTTTTTT.

This chain uses TRBV6-1 with TRBJ1-2; D is possibly TRBD1 (6 bases). CDR3 size: 15 residues. Germline lookup yields CDR1 MNHNS and CDR2 SASEGT. V shed 10 bases and J shed 4 bases, with 22 bases lying between them. In DNA form, the CDR3 reads TGTGCCACCAGATCCGGGACAACCATTAGCTATGGCTACACCTTC. This codes for CATRSGTTISYGYTF.

The chain employs TRBV7-6 and TRBJ1-3; 8 nucleotides match TRBD1. Germline V lookup: CDR1 SGHVS, CDR2 FNYEAQ. The V segment lost 5 bases and the J segment 2 bases; nucleotides outside the gene matches: 5. This CDR3 has 15 residues. In DNA, the CDR3 is TGTGCCAGCAGCGACGACAGGGGTGCTGGAAACACCATATATTTT. Its translation: CASSDDRGAGNTIYF.

The chain has TRBV4-1 and TRBJ1-2; 7 nucleotides line up with TRBD1. With 4 bases clipped from V and 0 bases from J, the junction kept 5 bases outside the gene matches. Germline V gives CDR1 MGHRA, CDR2 YSYEKL. This CDR3 spans 15 amino acids. CDR3 DNA sequence: TGCGCCAGCAGCCCCCCGGGACAGTCTAACTATGGCTACACCTTC. It yields the protein CASSPPGQSNYGYTF.

The chain recombines TRBV11-2 with TRBJ2-3; TRBD2 aligns across 13 bases. CDR1 is SGHAT, CDR2 FQNNGV, per germline. The trim removed 5 bases at V and 3 bases at J, leaving 5 bases unmatched. CDR3 length equals 16 residues. CDR3 in amino acids: CASSLGLAGVTDTQYF. The CDR3 DNA sequence: TGTGCCAGCAGCCTCGGACTAGCGGGAGTAACAGATACGCAGTATTTT.

The chain employs TRBV5-5 and TRBJ1-3; 7 nucleotides match TRBD1. V was pared by 1 base and J by 2 bases, with 9 bases of the junction left unmatched. Germline V gene sequence: CDR1 SGHKS, CDR2 YYEKEE (reference sequence). CDR3 length: 17 amino acids. The CDR3 sequence is CASSLTGVGGTGNTIYF. The CDR3 DNA is TGTGCCAGCAGCTTGACAGGGGTCGGAGGAACTGGAAACACCATATATTTT.

The chain is built from TRBV6-1 and TRBJ1-1; D ambiguous. Germline V gives CDR1 MNHNS, CDR2 SASEGT. The V end lost 1 base, the J end lost 4 bases, and 7 bases lay between the germline ends. CDR3 size: 13 residues. The CDR3 region is CASSEDIPTEAFF. The CDR3 DNA sequence: TGTGCCAGCAGTGAAGACATCCCCACTGAAGCTTTCTTT.

The chain joins TRBV28 to TRBJ2-1; tentatively, D is TRBD2 (5 bases). Germline lookup yields CDR1 MDHEN and CDR2 SYDVKM. The CDR3 totals 15 residues. Trimming pared 3 bases from V and 4 bases from J, leaving 13 bases between. CDR3 protein: CASSLQDWYYNEQFF. CDR3 DNA: TGTGCCAGCAGTTTGCAGGACTGGTATTACAATGAGCAGTTCTTC.

This chain connects TRBV4-1 to TRBJ1-1; 7 nucleotides align to TRBD1. With V trimmed by 1 base and J by 3 bases, 5 bases remained unmatched. Germline CDR1 and CDR2: MGHRA and YSYEKL. The CDR3 covers 15 residues. The CDR3 region is CASSQVEGAYTEAFF. The CDR3, as DNA: TGCGCCAGCAGCCAAGTGGAGGGGGCATACACTGAAGCTTTCTTT.

The V and J genes are TRBV28 and TRBJ2-7, with 10 bases aligning to TRBD1. J gave up 4 bases and V 9 bases, and 12 bases lay outside the gene matches. CDR3 length: 15 amino acids. The germline gives CDR1 MDHEN, CDR2 SYDVKM. The CDR3 reads CASHSGGQGSYEQYF. CDR3 nucleotides: TGTGCCAGTCACTCAGGGGGACAGGGGAGTTACGAGCAGTACTTC.

The gene calls are TRBV7-2 and TRBJ2-3, with D possibly matching TRBD2 (5 bases). CDR1 and CDR2 from the germline V gene are SGHTA and FQGNSA. The CDR3 runs 12 residues. Trimming pared 4 bases from V and 9 bases from J, leaving 11 bases between. CDR3 nucleotides: TGTGCCAGCAGCTCTAGCTTGGAAACGCAGTATTTT. It translates to CASSSSLETQYF.